This TCR beta chain is drawn from a study of cytomegalovirus exposure and HLA in healthy donors. The CDR3 contains 15 residues. The V and J ends lost 5 bases and 6 bases respectively, with 19 bases between them. Germline V lookup: CDR1 MDHEN, CDR2 SYDVKM. Study observations and caveats: In most subjects, TCR beta sequences reportedly gave accurate predictions of HLA-A and HLA-B alleles. Later analysis associated a missense DCLRE1C variant with TCR beta V- and J-gene trimming.

This clone was seen only once. Its antigen is still unknown. This PCR relied on a set of 60 Vbeta primers and 13 Jbeta primers. Profiling relied on immunoSEQ multiplex PCR, and the TCRdb table lists in-frame clones only, not all of them. Of some 150,000 clones listed, over 70% are singletons. This chain links TRBV28 with TRBJ1-1, with D perhaps TRBD1 (6 bases). Material: PBMCs. This receptor was obtained from a man between 25 and 39 years old in good health and CMV-seropositive. CDR3 sequence: CASSQPGAGAPEAFF. The CDR3 DNA reads as TGTGCCAGCAGTCAACCAGGGGCAGGGGCACCTGAAGCTTTCTTT.